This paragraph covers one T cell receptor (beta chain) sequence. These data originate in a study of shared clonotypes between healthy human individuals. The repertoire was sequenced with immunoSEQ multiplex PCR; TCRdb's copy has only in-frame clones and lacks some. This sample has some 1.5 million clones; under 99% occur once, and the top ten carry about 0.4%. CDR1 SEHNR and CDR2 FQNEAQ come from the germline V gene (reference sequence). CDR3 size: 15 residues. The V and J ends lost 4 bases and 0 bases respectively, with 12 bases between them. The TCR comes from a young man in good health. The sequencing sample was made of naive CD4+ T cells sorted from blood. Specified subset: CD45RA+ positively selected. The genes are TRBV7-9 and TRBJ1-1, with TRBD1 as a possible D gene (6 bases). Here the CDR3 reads CASSSFTGMNTEAFF. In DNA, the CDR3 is TGTGCCAGCAGCTCGTTCACAGGGATGAACACTGAAGCTTTCTTT.